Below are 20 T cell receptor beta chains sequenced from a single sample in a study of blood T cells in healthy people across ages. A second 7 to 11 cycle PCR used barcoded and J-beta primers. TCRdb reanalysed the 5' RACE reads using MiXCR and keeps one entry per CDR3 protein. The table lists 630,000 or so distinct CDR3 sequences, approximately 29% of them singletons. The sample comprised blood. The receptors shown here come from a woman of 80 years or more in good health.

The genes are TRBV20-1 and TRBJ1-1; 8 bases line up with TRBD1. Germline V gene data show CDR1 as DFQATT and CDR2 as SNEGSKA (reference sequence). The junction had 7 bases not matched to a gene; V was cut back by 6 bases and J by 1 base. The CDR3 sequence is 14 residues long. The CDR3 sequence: CSALRGQGNTEAFF. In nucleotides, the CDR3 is TGCAGTGCCCTCAGGGGGCAGGGGAACACTGAAGCTTTCTTT.

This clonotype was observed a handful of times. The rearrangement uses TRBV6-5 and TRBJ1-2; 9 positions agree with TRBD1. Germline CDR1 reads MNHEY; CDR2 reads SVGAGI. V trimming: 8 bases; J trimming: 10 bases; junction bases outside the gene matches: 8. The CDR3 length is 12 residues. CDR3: CASSPGQGDYTF. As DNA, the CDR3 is TGTGCCAGCTCCCCGGGACAGGGAGACTACACCTTC.

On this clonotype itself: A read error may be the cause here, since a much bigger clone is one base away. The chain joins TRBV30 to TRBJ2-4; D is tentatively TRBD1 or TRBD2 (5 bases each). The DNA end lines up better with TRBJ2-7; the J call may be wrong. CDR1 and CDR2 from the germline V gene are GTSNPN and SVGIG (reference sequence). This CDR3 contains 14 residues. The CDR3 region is CAWSTGRGGYEQYF. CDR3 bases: TGTGCCTGGAGTACAGGACGGGGTGGTTACGAGCAGTACTTC.

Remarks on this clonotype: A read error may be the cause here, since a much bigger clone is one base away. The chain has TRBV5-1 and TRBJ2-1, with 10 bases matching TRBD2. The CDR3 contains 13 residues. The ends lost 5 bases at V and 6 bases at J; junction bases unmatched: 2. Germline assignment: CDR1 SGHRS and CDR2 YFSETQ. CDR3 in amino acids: CASRASGSNEQFF. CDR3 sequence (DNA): TGCGCCAGCAGGGCTAGCGGGAGCAATGAGCAGTTCTTC.

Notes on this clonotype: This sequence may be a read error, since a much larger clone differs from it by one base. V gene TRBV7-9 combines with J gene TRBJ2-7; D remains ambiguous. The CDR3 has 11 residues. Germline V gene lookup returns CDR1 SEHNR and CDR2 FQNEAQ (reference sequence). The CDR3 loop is CSSSLKGEQYF. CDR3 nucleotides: TGTTCCAGCAGCTTAAAGGGTGAGCAGTACTTC.

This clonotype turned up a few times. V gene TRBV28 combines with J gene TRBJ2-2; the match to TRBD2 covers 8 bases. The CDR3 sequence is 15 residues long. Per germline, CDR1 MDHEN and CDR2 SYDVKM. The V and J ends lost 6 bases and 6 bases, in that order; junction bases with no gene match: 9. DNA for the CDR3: TGTGCCAGCAGCCTCGGGGGGGCATTCGCCGGGGAGCTGTTTTTT. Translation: CASSLGGAFAGELFF.

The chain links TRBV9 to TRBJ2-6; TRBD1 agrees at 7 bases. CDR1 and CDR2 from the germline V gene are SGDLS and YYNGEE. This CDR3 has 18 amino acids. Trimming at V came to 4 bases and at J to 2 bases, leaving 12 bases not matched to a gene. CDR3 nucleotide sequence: TGTGCCAGCAGCCCTAGGCGAGGGGGCGGAGCTGGGGCCAACGTCCTGACTTTC. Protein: CASSPRRGGGAGANVLTF. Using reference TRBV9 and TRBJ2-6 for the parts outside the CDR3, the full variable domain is DSGVTQTPKHLITATGQRVTLRCSPRSGDLSVYWYQQSLDQGLQFLIQYYNGEERAKGNILERFSAQQFPDLHSELNLSSLELGDSALYFCASSPRRGGGAGANVLTFGAGSRLTVL.

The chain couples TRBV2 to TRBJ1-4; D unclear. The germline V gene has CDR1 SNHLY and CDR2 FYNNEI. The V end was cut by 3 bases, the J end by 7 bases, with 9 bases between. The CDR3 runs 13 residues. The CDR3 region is CASSEIRGEKLFF. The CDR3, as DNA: TGTGCCAGCAGTGAGATAAGAGGTGAAAAACTGTTTTTT.

The CDR3 nucleotides read TGCAGTGCCCCTCCACTAGCGGGCGTTTCTGAGACCCAGTACTTC. It codes for CSAPPLAGVSETQYF. V is TRBV20-1 and J is TRBJ2-5; 9 bases line up with TRBD2. This CDR3 contains 15 residues. Losses at the gene ends were 6 bases for V and 5 bases for J; bases not matched to a gene: 13. Germline-derived CDR1 and CDR2 are DFQATT and SNEGSKA (reference sequence).

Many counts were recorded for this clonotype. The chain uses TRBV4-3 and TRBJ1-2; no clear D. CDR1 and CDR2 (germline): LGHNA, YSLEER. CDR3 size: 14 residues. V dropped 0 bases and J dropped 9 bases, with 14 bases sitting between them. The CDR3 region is CASSQDLESGSYTF. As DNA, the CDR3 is TGCGCCAGCAGCCAAGATCTCGAGTCGGGGAGCTACACCTTC.

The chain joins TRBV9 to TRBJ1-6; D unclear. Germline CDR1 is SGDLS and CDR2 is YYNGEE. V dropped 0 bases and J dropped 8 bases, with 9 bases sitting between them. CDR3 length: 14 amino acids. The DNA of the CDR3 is TGTGCCAGCAGCGTAGATAGTGAGGATTCACCCCTCCACTTT. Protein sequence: CASSVDSEDSPLHF.

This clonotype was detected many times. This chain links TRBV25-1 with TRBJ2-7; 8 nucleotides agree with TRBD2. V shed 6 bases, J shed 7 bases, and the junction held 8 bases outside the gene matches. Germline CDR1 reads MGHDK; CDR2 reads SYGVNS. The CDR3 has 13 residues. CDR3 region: CASSRREGGEQYF. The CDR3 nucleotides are TGTGCCAGCAGCCGCCGGGAGGGAGGAGAGCAGTACTTC.

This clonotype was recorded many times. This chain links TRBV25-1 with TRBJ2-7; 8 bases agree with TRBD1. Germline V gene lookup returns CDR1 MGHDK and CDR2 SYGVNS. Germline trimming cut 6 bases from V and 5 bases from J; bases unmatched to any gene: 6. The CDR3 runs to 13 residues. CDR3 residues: CASSQTGAHEQYF. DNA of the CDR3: TGTGCCAGCAGCCAGACAGGGGCCCACGAGCAGTACTTC.

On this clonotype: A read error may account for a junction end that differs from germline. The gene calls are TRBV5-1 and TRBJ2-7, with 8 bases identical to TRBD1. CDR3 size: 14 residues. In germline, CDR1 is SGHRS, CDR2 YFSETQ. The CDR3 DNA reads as TGCGCCAACAGCTTAGGGACAGGCAACTACGAGCAGTACTTC. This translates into CANSLGTGNYEQYF.

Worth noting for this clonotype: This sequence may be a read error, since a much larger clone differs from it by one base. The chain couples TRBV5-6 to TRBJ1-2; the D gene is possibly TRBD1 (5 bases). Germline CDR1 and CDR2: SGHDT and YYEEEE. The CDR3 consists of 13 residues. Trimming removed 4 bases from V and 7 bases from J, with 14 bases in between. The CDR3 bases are TGTGCCAGCAGCAACGGTGGGGACTTTGGCTACACCTTC. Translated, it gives CASSNGGDFGYTF.

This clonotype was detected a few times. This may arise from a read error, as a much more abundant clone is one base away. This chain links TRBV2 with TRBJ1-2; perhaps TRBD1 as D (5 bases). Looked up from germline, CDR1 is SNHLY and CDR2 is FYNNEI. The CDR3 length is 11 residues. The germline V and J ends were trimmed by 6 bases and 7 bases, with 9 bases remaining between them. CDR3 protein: CASRGRGGYTF. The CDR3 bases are TGTGCCAGCAGGGGGCGGGGTGGCTACACCTTC.

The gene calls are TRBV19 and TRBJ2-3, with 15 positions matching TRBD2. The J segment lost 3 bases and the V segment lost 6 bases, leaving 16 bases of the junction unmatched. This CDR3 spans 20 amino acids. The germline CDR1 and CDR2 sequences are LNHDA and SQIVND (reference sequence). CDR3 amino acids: CASSAAGLAGGLLGTDTQYF. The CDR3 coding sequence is TGTGCCAGTAGCGCCGCCGGACTAGCGGGGGGGCTTTTGGGTACAGATACGCAGTATTTT. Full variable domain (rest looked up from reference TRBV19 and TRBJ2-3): DGGITQSPKYLFRKEGQNVTLSCEQNLNHDAMYWYRQDPGQGLRLIYYSQIVNDFQKGDIAEGYSVSREKKESFPLTVTSAQKNPTAFYLCASSAAGLAGGLLGTDTQYFGPGTRLTVL.

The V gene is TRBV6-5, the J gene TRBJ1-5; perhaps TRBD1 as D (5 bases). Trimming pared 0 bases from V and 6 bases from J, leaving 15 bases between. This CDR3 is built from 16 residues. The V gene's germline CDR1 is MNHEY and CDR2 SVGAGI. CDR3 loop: CASSYSGGRGSQPQHF. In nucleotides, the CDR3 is TGTGCCAGCAGTTACTCCGGCGGACGGGGGTCTCAGCCCCAGCATTTT.

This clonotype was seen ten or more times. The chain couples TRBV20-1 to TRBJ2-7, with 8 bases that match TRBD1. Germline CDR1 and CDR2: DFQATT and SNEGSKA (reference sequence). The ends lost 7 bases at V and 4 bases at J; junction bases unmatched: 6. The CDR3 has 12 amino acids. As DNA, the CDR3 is TGCAGTGGAAAGGACAGGGCATACGAGCAGTACTTC. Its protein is CSGKDRAYEQYF.

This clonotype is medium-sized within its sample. CDR3 region: CASSLGGARTPSTDTQYF. DNA for the CDR3: TGTGCCAGCAGCTTAGGGGGGGCGAGGACTCCTAGCACAGATACGCAGTATTTT. This chain joins TRBV7-9 and TRBJ2-3; possibly TRBD1 or TRBD2 for D (6 bases each). Germline loops: CDR1 SEHNR, CDR2 FQNEAQ (reference sequence). The CDR3 length is 18 residues. V lost 1 base and J lost 0, with 17 bases in between.